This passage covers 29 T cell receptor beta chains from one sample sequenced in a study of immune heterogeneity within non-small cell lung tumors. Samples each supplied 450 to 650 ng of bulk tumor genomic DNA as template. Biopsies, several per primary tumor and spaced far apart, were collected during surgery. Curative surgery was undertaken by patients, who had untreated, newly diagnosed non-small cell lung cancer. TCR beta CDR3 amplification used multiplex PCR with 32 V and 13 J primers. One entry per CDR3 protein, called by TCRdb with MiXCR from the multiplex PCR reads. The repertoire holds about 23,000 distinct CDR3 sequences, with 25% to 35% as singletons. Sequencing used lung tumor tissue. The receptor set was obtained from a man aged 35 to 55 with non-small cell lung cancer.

CDR3 amino acids: CATSRETSGRGTDTQYF. CDR3 in DNA: TGTGCCACCAGCAGAGAGACTAGCGGGAGAGGAACAGATACGCAGTATTTT. The rearrangement joins TRBV15 to TRBJ2-3; 12 bases are a match to TRBD2. J was trimmed by 3 bases and V by 0 bases; bases with no gene match: 4. The germline V gene encodes CDR1 LNHNV and CDR2 YYDKDF (reference sequence). The CDR3 extends over 17 amino acids.

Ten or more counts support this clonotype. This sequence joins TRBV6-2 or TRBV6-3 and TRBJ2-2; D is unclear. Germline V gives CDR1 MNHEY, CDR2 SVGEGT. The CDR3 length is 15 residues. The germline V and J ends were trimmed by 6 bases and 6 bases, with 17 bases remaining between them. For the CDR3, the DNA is TGTGCCAGCAGACCGGACCGATTAATCCCCGGGGAGCTGTTTTTT. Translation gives CASRPDRLIPGELFF.

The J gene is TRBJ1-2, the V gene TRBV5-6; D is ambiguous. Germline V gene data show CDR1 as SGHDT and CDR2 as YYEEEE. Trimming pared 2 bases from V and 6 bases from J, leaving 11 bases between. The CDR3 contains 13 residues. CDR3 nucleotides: TGTGCCAGCAGCTTAATATCGGGGAATGGCTACACCTTC. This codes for CASSLISGNGYTF.

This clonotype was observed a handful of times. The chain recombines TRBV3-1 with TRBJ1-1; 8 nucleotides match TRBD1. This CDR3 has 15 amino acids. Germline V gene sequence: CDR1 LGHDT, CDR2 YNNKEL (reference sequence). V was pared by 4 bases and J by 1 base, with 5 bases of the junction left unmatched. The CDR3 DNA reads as TGTGCCAGCAGCCTGCAGGGGGCGGGGAACACTGAAGCTTTCTTT. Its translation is CASSLQGAGNTEAFF.

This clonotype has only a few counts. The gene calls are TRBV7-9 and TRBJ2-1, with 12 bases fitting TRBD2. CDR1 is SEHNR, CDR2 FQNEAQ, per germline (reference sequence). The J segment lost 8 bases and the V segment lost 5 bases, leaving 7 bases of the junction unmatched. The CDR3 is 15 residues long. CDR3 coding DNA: TGTGCCAGCAGCCATCGACTAGCGGGAGACTATGAGCAGTTCTTC. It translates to CASSHRLAGDYEQFF.

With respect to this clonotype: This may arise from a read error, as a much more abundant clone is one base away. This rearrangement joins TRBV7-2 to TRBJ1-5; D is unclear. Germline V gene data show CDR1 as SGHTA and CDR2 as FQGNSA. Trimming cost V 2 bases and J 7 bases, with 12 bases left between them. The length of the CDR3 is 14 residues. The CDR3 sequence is CASSLCSQVQPQHF. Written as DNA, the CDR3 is TGTGCCAGCAGCTTATGCAGCCAGGTCCAGCCCCAGCATTTT.

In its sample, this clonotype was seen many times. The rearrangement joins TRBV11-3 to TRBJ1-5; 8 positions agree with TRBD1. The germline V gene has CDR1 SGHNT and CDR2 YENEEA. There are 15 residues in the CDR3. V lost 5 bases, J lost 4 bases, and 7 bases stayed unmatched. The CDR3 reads CASSQGTGPNQPQHF. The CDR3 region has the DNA TGTGCCAGCAGCCAGGGGACAGGCCCTAATCAGCCCCAGCATTTT.

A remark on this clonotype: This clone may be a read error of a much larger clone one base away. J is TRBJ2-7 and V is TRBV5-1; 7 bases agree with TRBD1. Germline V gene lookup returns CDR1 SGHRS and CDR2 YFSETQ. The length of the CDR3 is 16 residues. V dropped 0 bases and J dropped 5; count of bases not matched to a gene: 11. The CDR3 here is CASSLVETGNPHEQYF. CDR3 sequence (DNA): TGCGCCAGCAGCTTGGTGGAGACAGGGAACCCGCACGAGCAGTACTTC.

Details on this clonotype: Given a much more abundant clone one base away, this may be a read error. The CDR3 reads CASSIDLGARNEQFF. DNA of the CDR3: TGTGCCAGTAGTATAGATCTAGGGGCGAGGAATGAGCAGTTCTTC. The chain links TRBV19 to TRBJ2-1, with D possibly being TRBD1 (5 bases). Germline V CDR1 and CDR2: LNHDA, SQIVND (reference sequence). The CDR3 consists of 15 residues. The germline V and J ends were trimmed by 0 bases and 7 bases, with 13 bases remaining between them.

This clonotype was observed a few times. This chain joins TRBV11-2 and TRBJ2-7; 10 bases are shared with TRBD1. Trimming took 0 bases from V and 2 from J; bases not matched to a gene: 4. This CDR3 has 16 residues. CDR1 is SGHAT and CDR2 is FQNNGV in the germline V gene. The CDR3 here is CASSLEDRGLAYEQYF. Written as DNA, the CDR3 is TGTGCCAGCAGCTTAGAAGACAGGGGGCTAGCCTACGAGCAGTACTTC.

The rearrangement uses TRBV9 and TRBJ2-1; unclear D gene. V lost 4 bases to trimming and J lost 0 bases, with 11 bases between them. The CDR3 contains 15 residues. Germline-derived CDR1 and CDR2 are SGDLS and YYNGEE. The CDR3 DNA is TGTGCCAGCAGCTTAGCCCTGAGCTCCTACAATGAGCAGTTCTTC. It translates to CASSLALSSYNEQFF.

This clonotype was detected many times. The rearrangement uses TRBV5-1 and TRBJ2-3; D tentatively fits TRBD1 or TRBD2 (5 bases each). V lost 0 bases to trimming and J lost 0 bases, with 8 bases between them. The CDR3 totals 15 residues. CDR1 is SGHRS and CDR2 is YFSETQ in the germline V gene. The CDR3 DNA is TGCGCCAGCAGCTTGGGGGGCGGGAGCACAGATACGCAGTATTTT. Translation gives CASSLGGGSTDTQYF. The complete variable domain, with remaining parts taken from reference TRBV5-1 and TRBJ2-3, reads KAGVTQTPRYLIKTRGQQVTLSCSPISGHRSVSWYQQTPGQGLQFLFEYFSETQRNKGNFPGRFSGRQFSNSRSEMNVSTLELGDSALYLCASSLGGGSTDTQYFGPGTRLTVL.

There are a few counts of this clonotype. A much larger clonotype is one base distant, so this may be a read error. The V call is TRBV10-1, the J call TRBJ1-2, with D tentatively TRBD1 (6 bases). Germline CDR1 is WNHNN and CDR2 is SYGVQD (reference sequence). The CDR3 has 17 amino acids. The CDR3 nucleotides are TGCGCCAGCAGCCGGACAGCCCCTCGGAGAGCTAACTATGGCTACGCCTTC. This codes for CASSRTAPRRANYGYAF.

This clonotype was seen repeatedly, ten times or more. Here the CDR3 DNA reads TGTGCCAGCAGCACCGGGACGGACTTATACAATGAGCAGTTCTTC. Translation gives CASSTGTDLYNEQFF. This chain connects TRBV11-3 to TRBJ2-1; the D call may be TRBD1 or TRBD2 (5 bases each). V dropped 5 bases and J dropped 4 bases, with 15 bases sitting between them. CDR1 and CDR2 from the germline V gene are SGHNT and YENEEA. The CDR3 has 15 residues.

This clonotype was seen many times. CDR3 sequence (DNA): TGTGCCAGCAGTTTATCGGGAGCGGGCAAGAATACGCAGTATTTT. Translating it yields CASSLSGAGKNTQYF. The gene calls are TRBV27 and TRBJ2-3, with D possibly TRBD2 on 6 matching bases. The CDR3 is 15 residues long. Trimming took off 0 bases at V and 7 bases at J, with 14 bases between the two ends. Per the germline V gene, CDR1 is MNHEY and CDR2 is SMNVEV (reference sequence).

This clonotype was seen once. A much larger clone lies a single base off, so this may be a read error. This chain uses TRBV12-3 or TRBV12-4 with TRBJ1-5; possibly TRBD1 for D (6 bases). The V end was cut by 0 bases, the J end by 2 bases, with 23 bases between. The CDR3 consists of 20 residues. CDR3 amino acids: CASSLAYGQMGILGNQPQHF. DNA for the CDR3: TGTGCCAGCAGTTTAGCGTATGGACAGATGGGAATTTTGGGCAATCAGCCCCAGCATTTT.

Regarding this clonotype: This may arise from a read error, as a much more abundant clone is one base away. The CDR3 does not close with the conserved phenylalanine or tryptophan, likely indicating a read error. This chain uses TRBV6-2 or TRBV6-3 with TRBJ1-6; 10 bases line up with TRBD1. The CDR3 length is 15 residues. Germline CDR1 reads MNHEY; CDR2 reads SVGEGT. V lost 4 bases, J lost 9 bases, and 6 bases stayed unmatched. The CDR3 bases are TGTGCCAGCAGTTCGACAGGGGGCCGAGTTTCACCCCTCCACTTA. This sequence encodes CASSSTGGRVSPLHL.

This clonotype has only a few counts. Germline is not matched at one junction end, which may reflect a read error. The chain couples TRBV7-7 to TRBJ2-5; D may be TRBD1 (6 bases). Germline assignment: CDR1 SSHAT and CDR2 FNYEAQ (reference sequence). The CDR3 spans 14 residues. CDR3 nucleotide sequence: TGTGCTAGCAGCCAGGGGCCAGGGCAAGAGACCCAGTACTTC. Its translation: CASSQGPGQETQYF.

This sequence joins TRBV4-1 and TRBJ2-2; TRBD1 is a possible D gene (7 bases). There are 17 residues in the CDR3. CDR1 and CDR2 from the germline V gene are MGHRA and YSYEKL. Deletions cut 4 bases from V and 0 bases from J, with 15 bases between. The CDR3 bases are TGCGCCAGCAGCCGCCAGACAGGGAGGTCGAACACCGGGGAGCTGTTTTTT. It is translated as CASSRQTGRSNTGELFF.

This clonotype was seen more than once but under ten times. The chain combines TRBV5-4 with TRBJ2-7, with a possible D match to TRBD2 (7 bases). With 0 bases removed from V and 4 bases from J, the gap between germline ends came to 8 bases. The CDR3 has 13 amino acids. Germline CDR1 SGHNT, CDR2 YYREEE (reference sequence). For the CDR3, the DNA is TGTGCCAGCAGCTTGGAGGGGGGGTACGAGCAGTACTTC. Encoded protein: CASSLEGGYEQYF. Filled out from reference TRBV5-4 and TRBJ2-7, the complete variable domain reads ETGVTQSPTHLIKTRGQQVTLRCSSQSGHNTVSWYQQALGQGPQFIFQYYREEENGRGNFPPRFSGLQFPNYSSELNVNALELDDSALYLCASSLEGGYEQYFGPGTRLTVT.

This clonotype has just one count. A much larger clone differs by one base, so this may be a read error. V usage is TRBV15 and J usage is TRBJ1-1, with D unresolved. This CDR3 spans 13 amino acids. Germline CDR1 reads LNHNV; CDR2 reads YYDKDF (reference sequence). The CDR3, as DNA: TGTGCCACCAGCGGACGCCGCGGCACTGAAGCTTTATTT. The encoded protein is CATSGRRGTEALF.

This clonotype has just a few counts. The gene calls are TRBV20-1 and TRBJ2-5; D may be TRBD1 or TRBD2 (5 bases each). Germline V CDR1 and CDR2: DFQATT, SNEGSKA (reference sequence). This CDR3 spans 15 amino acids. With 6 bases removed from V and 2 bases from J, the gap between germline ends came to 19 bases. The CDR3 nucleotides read TGCAGTGCCTCTCATGGGGGAGTGGGACAAGAGACCCAGTACTTC. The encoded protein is CSASHGGVGQETQYF.

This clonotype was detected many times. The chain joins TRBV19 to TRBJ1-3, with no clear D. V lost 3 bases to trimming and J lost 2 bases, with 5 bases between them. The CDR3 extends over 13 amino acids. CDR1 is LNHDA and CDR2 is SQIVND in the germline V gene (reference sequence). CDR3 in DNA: TGTGCCAGTAGTATTGAGACTGGAAACACCATATATTTT. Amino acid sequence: CASSIETGNTIYF.

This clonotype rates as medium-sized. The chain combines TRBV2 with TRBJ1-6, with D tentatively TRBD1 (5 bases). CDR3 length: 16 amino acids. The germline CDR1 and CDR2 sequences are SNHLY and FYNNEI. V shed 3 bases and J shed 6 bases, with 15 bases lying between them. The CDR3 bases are TGTGCCAGCAGTGAGCAGGGCGGCCTCGGTAATTCACCCCTCCACTTT. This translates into CASSEQGGLGNSPLHF.

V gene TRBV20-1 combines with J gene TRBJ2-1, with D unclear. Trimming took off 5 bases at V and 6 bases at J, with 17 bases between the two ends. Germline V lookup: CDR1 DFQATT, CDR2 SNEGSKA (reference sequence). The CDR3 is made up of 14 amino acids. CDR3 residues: CSAWSIGRGNEQFF. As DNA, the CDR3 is TGCAGTGCTTGGTCAATTGGACGCGGCAATGAGCAGTTCTTC.

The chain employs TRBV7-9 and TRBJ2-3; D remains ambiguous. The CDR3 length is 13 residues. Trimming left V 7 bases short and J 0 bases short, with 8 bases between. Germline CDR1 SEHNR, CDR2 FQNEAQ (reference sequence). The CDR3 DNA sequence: TGTGCCAGCATCCCCTTTAGCACAGATACGCAGTATTTT. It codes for CASIPFSTDTQYF.

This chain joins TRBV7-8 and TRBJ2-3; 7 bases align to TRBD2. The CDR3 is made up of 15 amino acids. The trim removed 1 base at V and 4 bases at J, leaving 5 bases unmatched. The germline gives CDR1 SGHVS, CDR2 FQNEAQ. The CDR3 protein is CASSLGGRVADTQYF. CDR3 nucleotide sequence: TGTGCCAGCAGCTTAGGCGGGAGAGTAGCAGATACGCAGTATTTT.

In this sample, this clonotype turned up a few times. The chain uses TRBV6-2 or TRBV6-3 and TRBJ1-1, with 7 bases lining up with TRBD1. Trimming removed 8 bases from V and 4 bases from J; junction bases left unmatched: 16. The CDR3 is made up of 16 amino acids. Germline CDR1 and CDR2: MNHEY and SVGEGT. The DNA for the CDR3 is TGTGCCAGCCGCACTCGGACAGGCTTTAAAGGCACTGAAGCTTTCTTT. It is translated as CASRTRTGFKGTEAFF.

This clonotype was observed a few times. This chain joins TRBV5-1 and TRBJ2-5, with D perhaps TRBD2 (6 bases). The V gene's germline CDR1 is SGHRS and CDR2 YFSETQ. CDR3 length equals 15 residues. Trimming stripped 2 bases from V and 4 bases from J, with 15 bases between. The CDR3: CASSFGGSRRETQYF. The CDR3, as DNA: TGCGCCAGCAGCTTTGGGGGGAGTCGGCGAGAGACCCAGTACTTC.